Listed below are T cell receptor beta chains from one sample, sequenced in a study of cytotoxic CD8 clonotypes in ibrutinib-treated CLL. Sequencing was performed with immunoSEQ multiplex PCR; in TCRdb, only in-frame clones are kept and a portion is missing. The top ten hold approximately 15% of the sample, which has 200,000 to 250,000 clones, roughly 74% seen once. The sequencing used PBMCs, collected after 24 months of ibrutinib treatment. The receptors derive from a human donor with chronic lymphocytic leukemia. CDR3s include the opening cysteine and the closing phenylalanine or tryptophan. Fields, in order: J gene, V gene, clone size, D gene, CDR3 DNA, CDR3 protein. The D gene is left open where the match is weak. Clone size is given for some rows only: seen once, a few or many times, or a class if the clone is expanded.

J gene: TRBJ2-6; V gene: TRBV9; clone size: .; D gene: .; CDR3 DNA: TGTGCCAGCAGCGTAGCGGGTTCCGGGGCCAACGTCCTGACTTTC; CDR3 protein: CASSVAGSGANVLTF
J gene: TRBJ1-1; V gene: TRBV29-1; clone size: once; D gene: .; CDR3 DNA: TGCAGCGCCCTCAGGGTCGAGGCTTTCTTT; CDR3 protein: CSALRVEAFF
J gene: TRBJ2-7; V gene: TRBV7-8; clone size: .; D gene: TRBD1; CDR3 DNA: TGTGCCAGCAGCTTCCCTCCAAAGGCAGGGGGCGAAAGCGAGCAGTACTTC; CDR3 protein: CASSFPPKAGGESEQYF
J gene: TRBJ1-3; V gene: TRBV10-2; clone size: .; D gene: .; CDR3 DNA: TGCGCCAGCAGGCGGGGTGGGGATGAAAACTCTGGAAACACCATATATTTT; CDR3 protein: CASRRGGDENSGNTIYF
J gene: TRBJ1-2; V gene: TRBV30; clone size: .; D gene: .; CDR3 DNA: TGTGCCTGGAGAGCAGAGGGAGAGGGCTATGGCTACACCTTC; CDR3 protein: CAWRAEGEGYGYTF
J gene: TRBJ2-7; V gene: TRBV7-2; clone size: .; D gene: TRBD2; CDR3 DNA: TGTGCCAGCAGCCCTCGGGGGGACTGGACGACCTACGAGCAGTACTTC; CDR3 protein: CASSPRGDWTTYEQYF
J gene: TRBJ2-5; V gene: TRBV5-4; clone size: few; D gene: .; CDR3 DNA: TGTGCCAGCAGGGAGTCGGGACCAGAGACCCAGTACTTC; CDR3 protein: CASRESGPETQYF
J gene: TRBJ2-3; V gene: TRBV29-1; clone size: .; D gene: .; CDR3 DNA: TGCAGCGTGGACGGCGACCTCACAGATACGCAGTATTTT; CDR3 protein: CSVDGDLTDTQYF
J gene: TRBJ2-3; V gene: TRBV7-9; clone size: .; D gene: TRBD2; CDR3 DNA: TGTGCCAGCAGCTTGGGGGACTACCGCACAGATACGCAGTATTTT; CDR3 protein: CASSLGDYRTDTQYF
J gene: TRBJ2-1; V gene: TRBV28; clone size: once; D gene: TRBD2; CDR3 DNA: TGTGCCAGCAGTTCCAGGCCGGGACTAGCGGGAGGCCTGTACAATGAGCAGTTCTTC; CDR3 protein: CASSSRPGLAGGLYNEQFF
J gene: TRBJ2-1; V gene: TRBV9; clone size: .; D gene: .; CDR3 DNA: TGTGCCAGCAGCGTAGTAAGAGGGTTTCGGTACAATGAGCAGTTCTTC; CDR3 protein: CASSVVRGFRYNEQFF
J gene: TRBJ1-2; V gene: TRBV6-6; clone size: .; D gene: .; CDR3 DNA: TGTGCCAGCAGCCGCCCCGACAGGAATCATGGCTACACCTTC; CDR3 protein: CASSRPDRNHGYTF
J gene: TRBJ2-5; V gene: TRBV5-6; clone size: .; D gene: .; CDR3 DNA: TGTGCCAGCAGCTTGGGTGCGCCCGTAGAGACCCAGTACTTC; CDR3 protein: CASSLGAPVETQYF
J gene: TRBJ2-3; V gene: TRBV18; clone size: .; D gene: .; CDR3 DNA: TGTGCCAGCTCCCGTTCTTCGGATACGCAGTATTTT; CDR3 protein: CASSRSSDTQYF
J gene: TRBJ2-2; V gene: TRBV11-2; clone size: .; D gene: .; CDR3 DNA: TGTGCCAGCAGCTTAACTCCCGGGGAGCTGTTTTTT; CDR3 protein: CASSLTPGELFF
J gene: TRBJ1-1; V gene: TRBV9; clone size: .; D gene: .; CDR3 DNA: TGTGCCAGCAGCGTAGCTGGGGGGGAGCGAGCTTTCTTT; CDR3 protein: CASSVAGGERAFF